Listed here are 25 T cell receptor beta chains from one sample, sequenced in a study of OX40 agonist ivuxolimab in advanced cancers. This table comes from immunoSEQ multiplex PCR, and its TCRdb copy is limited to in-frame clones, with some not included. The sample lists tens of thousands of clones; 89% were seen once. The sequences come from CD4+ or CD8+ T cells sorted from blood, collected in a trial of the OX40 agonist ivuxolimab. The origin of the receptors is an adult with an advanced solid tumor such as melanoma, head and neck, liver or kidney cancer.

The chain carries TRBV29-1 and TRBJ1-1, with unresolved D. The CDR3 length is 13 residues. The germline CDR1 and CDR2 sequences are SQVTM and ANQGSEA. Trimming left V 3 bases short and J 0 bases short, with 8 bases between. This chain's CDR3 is CSVEVPMNTEAFF. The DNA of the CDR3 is TGCAGCGTTGAGGTTCCGATGAACACTGAAGCTTTCTTT.

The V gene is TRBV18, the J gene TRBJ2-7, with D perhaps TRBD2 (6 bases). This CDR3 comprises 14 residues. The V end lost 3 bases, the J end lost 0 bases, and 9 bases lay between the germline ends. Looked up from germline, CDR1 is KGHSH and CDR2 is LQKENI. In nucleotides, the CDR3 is TGTGCCAGCTCACCGCGGGGTTTCTCCTACGAGCAGTACTTC. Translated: CASSPRGFSYEQYF. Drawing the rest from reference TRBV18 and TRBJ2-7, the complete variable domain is NAGVMQNPRHLVRRRGQEARLRCSPMKGHSHVYWYRQLPEEGLKFMVYLQKENIIDESGMPKERFSAEFPKEGPSILRIQQVVRGDSAAYFCASSPRGFSYEQYFGPGTRLTVT.

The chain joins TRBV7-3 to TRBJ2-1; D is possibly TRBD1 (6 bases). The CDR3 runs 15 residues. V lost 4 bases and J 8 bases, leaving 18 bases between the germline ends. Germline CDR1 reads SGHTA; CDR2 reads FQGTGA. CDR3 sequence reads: CASSSGHRLIDEQFF. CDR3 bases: TGTGCCAGCAGCTCGGGACACAGACTTATCGATGAGCAGTTCTTC.

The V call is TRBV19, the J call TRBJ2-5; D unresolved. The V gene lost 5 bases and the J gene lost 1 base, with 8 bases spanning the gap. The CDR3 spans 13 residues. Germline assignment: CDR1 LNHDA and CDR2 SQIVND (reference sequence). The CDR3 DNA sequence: TGTGCCAGTAGTCAGGCCTTCCAAGAGACCCAGTACTTC. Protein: CASSQAFQETQYF.

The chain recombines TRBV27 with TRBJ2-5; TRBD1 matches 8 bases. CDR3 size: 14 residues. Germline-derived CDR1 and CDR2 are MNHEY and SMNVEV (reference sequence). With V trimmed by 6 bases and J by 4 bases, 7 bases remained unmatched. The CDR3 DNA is TGTGCCAGCAGCCCGGACAGGGTTATAGAGACCCAGTACTTC. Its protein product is CASSPDRVIETQYF.

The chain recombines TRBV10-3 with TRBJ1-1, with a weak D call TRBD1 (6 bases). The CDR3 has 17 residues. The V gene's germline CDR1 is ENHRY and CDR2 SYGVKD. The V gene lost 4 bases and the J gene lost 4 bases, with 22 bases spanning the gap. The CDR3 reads CAISVPPEGGVGTEAFF. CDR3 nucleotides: TGTGCCATCAGTGTCCCCCCTGAAGGGGGAGTTGGCACTGAAGCTTTCTTT.

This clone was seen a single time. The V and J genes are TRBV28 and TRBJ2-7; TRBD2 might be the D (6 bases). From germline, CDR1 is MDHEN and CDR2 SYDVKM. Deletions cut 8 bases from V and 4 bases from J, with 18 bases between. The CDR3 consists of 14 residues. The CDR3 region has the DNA TGTGCCAGCGCAACCTGGCTAGCGAGATACGAGCAGTACTTC. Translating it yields CASATWLARYEQYF.

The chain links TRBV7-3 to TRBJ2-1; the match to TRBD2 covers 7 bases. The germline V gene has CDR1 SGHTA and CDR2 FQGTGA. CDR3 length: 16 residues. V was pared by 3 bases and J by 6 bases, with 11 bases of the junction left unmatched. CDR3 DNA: TGTGCCAGCAGCTTCGACGCGGGAGTGTCTAGCAATGAGCAGTTCTTC. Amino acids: CASSFDAGVSSNEQFF.

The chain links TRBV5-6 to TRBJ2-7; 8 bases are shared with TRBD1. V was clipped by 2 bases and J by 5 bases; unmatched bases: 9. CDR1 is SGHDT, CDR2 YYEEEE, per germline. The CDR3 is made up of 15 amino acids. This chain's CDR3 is CASSFTDRVYNEQYF. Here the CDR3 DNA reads TGTGCCAGCAGCTTCACGGACAGGGTTTACAACGAGCAGTACTTC. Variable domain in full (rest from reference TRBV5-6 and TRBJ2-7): DAGVTQSPTHLIKTRGQQVTLRCSPKSGHDTVSWYQQALGQGPQFIFQYYEEEERQRGNFPDRFSGHQFPNYSSELNVNALLLGDSALYLCASSFTDRVYNEQYFGPGTRLTVT.

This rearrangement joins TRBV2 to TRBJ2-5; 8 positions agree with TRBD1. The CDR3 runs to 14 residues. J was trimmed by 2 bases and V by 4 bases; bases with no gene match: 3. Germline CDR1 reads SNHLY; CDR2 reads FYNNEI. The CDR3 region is CASSGDRGQETQYF. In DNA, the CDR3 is TGTGCCAGCAGTGGAGACAGGGGACAAGAGACCCAGTACTTC.

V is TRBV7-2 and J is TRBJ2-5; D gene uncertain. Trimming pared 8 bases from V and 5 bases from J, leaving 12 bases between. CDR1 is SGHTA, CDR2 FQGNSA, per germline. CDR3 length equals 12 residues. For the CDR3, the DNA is TGTGCCAGCCGGGCCTACGGGGAGACCCAGTACTTC. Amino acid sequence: CASRAYGETQYF.

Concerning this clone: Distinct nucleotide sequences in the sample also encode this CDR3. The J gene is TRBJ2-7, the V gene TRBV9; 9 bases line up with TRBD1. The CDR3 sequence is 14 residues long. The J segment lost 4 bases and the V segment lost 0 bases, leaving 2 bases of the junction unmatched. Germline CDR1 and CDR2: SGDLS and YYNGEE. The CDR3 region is CASSVGGQGYEQYF. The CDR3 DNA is TGTGCCAGCAGCGTAGGGGGACAGGGATACGAGCAGTACTTC.

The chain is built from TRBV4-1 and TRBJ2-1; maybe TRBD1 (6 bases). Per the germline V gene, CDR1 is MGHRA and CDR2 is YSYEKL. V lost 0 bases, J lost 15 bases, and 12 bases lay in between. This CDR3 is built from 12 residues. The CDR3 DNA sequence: TGCGCCAGCAGCCAAGACAGACAGGATCTGTTCTTC. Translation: CASSQDRQDLFF.

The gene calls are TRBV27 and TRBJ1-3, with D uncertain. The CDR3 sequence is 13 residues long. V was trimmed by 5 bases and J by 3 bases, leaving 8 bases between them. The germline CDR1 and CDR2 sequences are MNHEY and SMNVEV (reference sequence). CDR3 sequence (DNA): TGTGCCAGCAGTCGCGGCGTTGGAAACACCATATATTTT. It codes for CASSRGVGNTIYF.

The DNA of the CDR3 is TGCGCCAGCAGTGAGTCTCACTCCGCCCATACGCAGTATTTT. Translating it yields CASSESHSAHTQYF. The V gene is TRBV10-2, the J gene TRBJ2-3; D is uncertain. Germline V gives CDR1 WSHSY, CDR2 SAAADI. Trimming removed 0 bases from V and 7 bases from J, with 11 bases in between. This CDR3 spans 14 amino acids.

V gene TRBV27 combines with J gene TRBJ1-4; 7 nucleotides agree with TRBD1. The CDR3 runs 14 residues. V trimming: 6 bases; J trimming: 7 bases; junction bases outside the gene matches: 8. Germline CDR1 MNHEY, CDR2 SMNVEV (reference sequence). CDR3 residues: CASSPRQGGEKLFF. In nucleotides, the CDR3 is TGTGCCAGCAGCCCCCGACAGGGAGGTGAAAAACTGTTTTTT.

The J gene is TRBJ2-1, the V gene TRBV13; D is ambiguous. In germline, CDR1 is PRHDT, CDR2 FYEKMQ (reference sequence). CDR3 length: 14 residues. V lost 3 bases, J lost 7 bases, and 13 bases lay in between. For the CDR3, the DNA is TGTGCCAGCAGCTTTATAGGTCACATTAATGAGCAGTTCTTC. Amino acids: CASSFIGHINEQFF. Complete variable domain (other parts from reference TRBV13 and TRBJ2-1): AAGVIQSPRHLIKEKRETATLKCYPIPRHDTVYWYQQGPGQDPQFLISFYEKMQSDKGSIPDRFSAQQFSDYHSELNMSSLELGDSALYFCASSFIGHINEQFFGPGTRLTVL.

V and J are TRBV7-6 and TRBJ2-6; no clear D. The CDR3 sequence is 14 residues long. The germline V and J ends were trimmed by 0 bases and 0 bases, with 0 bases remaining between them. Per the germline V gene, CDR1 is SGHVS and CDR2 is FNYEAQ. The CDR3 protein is CASSLASGANVLTF. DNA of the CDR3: TGTGCCAGCAGCTTAGCCTCTGGGGCCAACGTCCTGACTTTC.

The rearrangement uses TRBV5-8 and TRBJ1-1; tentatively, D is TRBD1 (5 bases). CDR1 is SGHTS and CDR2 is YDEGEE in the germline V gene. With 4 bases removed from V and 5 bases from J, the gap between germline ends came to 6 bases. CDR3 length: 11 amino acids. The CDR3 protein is CASSRGTEAFF. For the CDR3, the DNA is TGTGCCAGCAGCCGGGGGACTGAAGCTTTCTTT.

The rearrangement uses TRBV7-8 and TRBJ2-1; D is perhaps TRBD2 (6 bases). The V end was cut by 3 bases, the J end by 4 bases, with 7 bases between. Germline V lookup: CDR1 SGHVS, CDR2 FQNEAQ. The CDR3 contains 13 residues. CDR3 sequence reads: CASSLGTYNEQFF. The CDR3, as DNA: TGTGCCAGCAGCTTGGGGACTTACAATGAGCAGTTCTTC.

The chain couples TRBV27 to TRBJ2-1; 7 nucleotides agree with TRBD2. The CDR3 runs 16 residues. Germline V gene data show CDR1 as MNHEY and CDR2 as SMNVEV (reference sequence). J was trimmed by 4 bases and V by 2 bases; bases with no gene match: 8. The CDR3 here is CASSLGGGRLYNEQFF. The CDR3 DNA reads TGTGCCAGCAGTTTAGGTGGCGGGAGACTATACAATGAGCAGTTCTTC.

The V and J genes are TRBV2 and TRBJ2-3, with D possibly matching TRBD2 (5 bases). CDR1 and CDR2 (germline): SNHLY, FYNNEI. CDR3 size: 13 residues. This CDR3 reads CAALGLFTDTQYF. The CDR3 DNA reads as TGTGCTGCTCTCGGACTGTTCACAGATACGCAGTATTTT.

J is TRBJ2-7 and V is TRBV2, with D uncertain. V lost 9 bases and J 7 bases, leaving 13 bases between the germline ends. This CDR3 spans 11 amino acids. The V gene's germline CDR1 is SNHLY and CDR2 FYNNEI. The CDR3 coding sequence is TGTGCCAGTTTGGGCAGTCTGGAGCAGTACTTC. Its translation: CASLGSLEQYF. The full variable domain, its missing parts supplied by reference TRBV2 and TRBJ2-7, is EPEVTQTPSHQVTQMGQEVILRCVPISNHLYFYWYRQILGQKVEFLVSFYNNEISEKSEIFDDQFSVERPDGSNFTLKIRSTKLEDSAMYFCASLGSLEQYFGPGTRLTVT.

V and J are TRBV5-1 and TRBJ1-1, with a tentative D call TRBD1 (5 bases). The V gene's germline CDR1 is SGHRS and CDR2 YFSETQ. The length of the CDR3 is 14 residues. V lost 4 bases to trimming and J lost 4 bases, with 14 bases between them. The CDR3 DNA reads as TGCGCCAGCAGCGAGATGGGGGGGTTCACTGAAGCTTTCTTT. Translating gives CASSEMGGFTEAFF. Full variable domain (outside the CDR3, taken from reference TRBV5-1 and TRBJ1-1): KAGVTQTPRYLIKTRGQQVTLSCSPISGHRSVSWYQQTPGQGLQFLFEYFSETQRNKGNFPGRFSGRQFSNSRSEMNVSTLELGDSALYLCASSEMGGFTEAFFGQGTRLTVV.

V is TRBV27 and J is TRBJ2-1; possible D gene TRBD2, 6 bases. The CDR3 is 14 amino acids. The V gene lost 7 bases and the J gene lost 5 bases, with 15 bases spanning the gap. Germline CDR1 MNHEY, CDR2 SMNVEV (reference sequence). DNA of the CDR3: TGTGCCAGCACCCCATTTTGGGGGGACAATGAGCAGTTCTTC. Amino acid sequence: CASTPFWGDNEQFF.